This is a list of T cell receptor beta chains from one sample in a study of blood T cell repertoires in COVID-19. Produced via immunoSEQ multiplex PCR; TCRdb's table is partial and in-frame only. The sample has more than 90,000 clones, around 67% seen once. Sequencing used peripheral blood. The receptor set was obtained from a woman aged 55-70 years in a cohort sampled during active or convalescent COVID-19. The CDR3 runs from the conserved cysteine through the conserved F or W. D genes are given only for firm matches.

TRBJ1-1 | NA | TRBV11-1 | CASSFRPNTEAFF
TRBJ1-2 | NA | TRBV5-5 | CASSLEQGANYGYTF
TRBJ2-2 | TRBD1 | TRBV7-2 | CASSLVGTEITGELFF
TRBJ2-2 | TRBD2 | TRBV5-1 | CASSLPLAGTTGELFF
TRBJ1-2 | TRBD1 | TRBV6-5 | CASSYRTGLNYGYTF
TRBJ2-3 | NA | TRBV2 | CASSDRAHTDTQYF
TRBJ2-3 | TRBD2 | TRBV5-8 | CASSLGLAADTQYF
TRBJ2-3 | TRBD2 | TRBV4-1 | CASSQDVWPSGGTDTQYF
TRBJ2-6 | NA | TRBV2 | CATTLWSGANVLTF
TRBJ1-1 | NA | TRBV20-1 | CSASIIGGRNTEAFF
TRBJ1-1 | NA | TRBV19 | CASSIRFEAFF
TRBJ2-7 | NA | TRBV7-9 | CASAQWRGGSSYEQYF
TRBJ1-4 | NA | TRBV4-1 | CASSHAAGEGDEKLFF
TRBJ1-1 | NA | TRBV5-1 | CASSLEGGAGNTEAFF
TRBJ2-5 | NA | TRBV9 | CASSGPRLGNQETQYF
TRBJ2-6 | NA | TRBV6-5 | CASSYSTSGANVLTF
TRBJ1-5 | NA | TRBV3-1/TRBV3-2 | CASSLQGHNQPQHF
TRBJ2-3 | TRBD2 | TRBV7-2 | CASSSGTSGRDTQYF
TRBJ1-5 | NA | TRBV27 | CASRSLAGWQPQHF
TRBJ1-4 | TRBD1 | TRBV28 | CASSSPGQGATNEKLFF
TRBJ1-1 | NA | TRBV4-1 | CASSQVDRNTEAFF
TRBJ1-5 | TRBD1 | TRBV27 | CASRETGSGNQPQHF
TRBJ2-2 | NA | TRBV5-1 | CASSFSQGGTGTGELFF
TRBJ2-5 | NA | TRBV11-3 | CASTPSCLASETQYF
TRBJ1-4 | TRBD1 | TRBV2 | CASRKDRVNEKLFF
TRBJ1-2 | TRBD1 | TRBV24-1 | CATSSGTGGFGYTF
TRBJ2-2 | TRBD1 | TRBV5-8 | CASSSQGQGMAGELFF
TRBJ2-1 | TRBD2 | TRBV3-1/TRBV3-2 | CASSQESSLAGGYNEQFF
TRBJ2-2 | NA | TRBV9 | CASSVATGVRDTGELFF
TRBJ2-6 | NA | TRBV5-8 | CASDCAPTQSRANVLTF
TRBJ2-5 | TRBD1 | TRBV7-9 | CASSLGDRVQETQYF
TRBJ2-6 | NA | TRBV27 | CASSLSAGGPGANVLTF
TRBJ2-5 | TRBD1 | TRBV13 | CASSKKLPGTGGGETQYF
TRBJ1-2 | NA | TRBV4-1 | CASSQEAGYSRYGYTF
TRBJ1-1 | NA | TRBV7-3 | CASSLTERTEAFF
TRBJ2-7 | TRBD2 | TRBV3-1/TRBV3-2 | CASSRTSGGGPYEQYF
TRBJ1-2 | NA | TRBV10-3 | CAISDGGRTYGYTF
TRBJ2-1 | TRBD2 | TRBV6-4 | CASSDQGLAGGRTNEQFF
TRBJ1-1 | TRBD1 | TRBV7-9 | CASRGQATEAFF
TRBJ2-1 | TRBD2 | TRBV19 | CASSVSGGYGEQFF
TRBJ1-2 | NA | TRBV29-1 | CSVGSADTNYGYTF
TRBJ1-4 | TRBD1 | TRBV2 | CAIRGGTNEKLFF
TRBJ1-6 | TRBD1 | TRBV5-1 | CASSLMTGQDSPLHF
TRBJ2-1 | TRBD1 | TRBV5-1 | CASSFGTGGYNEQFF
TRBJ1-2 | NA | TRBV27 | CASSSRGTPFNYGYTF
TRBJ2-7 | TRBD2 | TRBV4-2 | CASSRDLTSQNYEQYF
TRBJ2-1 | NA | TRBV2 | CASSDLVLAGYNEQFF